Each of the 26 T cell receptor beta chains below was sequenced from the same sample in a study of monozygotic twins with inflammatory bowel disease. After re-calling the 5' RACE reads, TCRdb lists one entry per CDR3 protein, DNA absent. The listing records 85,000 to 110,000 distinct CDR3 sequences. The material sequenced was blood. Receptor source: a human donor with ulcerative colitis or Crohn's disease, or a healthy co-twin of an affected twin (not recorded which).

The V and J genes are TRBV20-1 and TRBJ2-7; checking the TCRdb D call of TRBD2 is not possible without DNA. This CDR3 is built from 13 residues. Germline assignment: CDR1 DFQATT and CDR2 SNEGSKA (reference sequence). This chain's CDR3 is CSATAESSYEQYF.

V and J are TRBV7-2 and TRBJ1-1; TCRdb picks TRBD1, but there is no DNA to check that call. In germline, CDR1 is SGHTA, CDR2 FQGNSA. CDR3 length: 13 amino acids. CDR3 amino acids: CASSLAEQGKVFF.

V usage is TRBV20-1 and J usage is TRBJ2-5; TCRdb indicates TRBD2, and absent DNA this call remains unverified. Germline-derived CDR1 and CDR2 are DFQATT and SNEGSKA (reference sequence). The CDR3 runs to 15 residues. The CDR3 here is CSARDPGLGKETQYF.

The J gene is TRBJ2-5, the V gene TRBV7-2; TCRdb's D gene call, TRBD1, goes unchecked for lack of DNA. The V gene's germline CDR1 is SGHTA and CDR2 FQGNSA. This CDR3 region has 14 residues. The CDR3 reads CASSLGGSARAQYF.

The chain carries TRBV4-2 and TRBJ2-7; TCRdb names TRBD2, which stays unverified in the absence of DNA. In germline, CDR1 is LGHNA, CDR2 YNFKEQ. This CDR3 contains 16 residues. The CDR3 protein is CASSQDGSRGSYEQYF.

This rearrangement joins TRBV19 to TRBJ1-4. CDR3 length: 14 amino acids. Germline CDR1 and CDR2: LNHDA and SQIVND (reference sequence). The CDR3 protein is CASRLGRLNEKLFF.

The gene calls are TRBV4-3 and TRBJ1-5; absent DNA, TCRdb's TRBD1 call cannot be checked. Germline V gene data show CDR1 as LGHNA and CDR2 as YSLEER. There are 16 residues in the CDR3. This chain's CDR3 is CASSQERGDRAQPQHF.

The chain employs TRBV11-2 and TRBJ2-2; TCRdb returns TRBD1, unconfirmable since there is no DNA. The germline CDR1 and CDR2 sequences are SGHAT and FQNNGV. There are 17 residues in the CDR3. The CDR3 reads CASSSVRGGRDTGELFF.

The chain employs TRBV29-1 and TRBJ1-1; the TRBD1 assignment by TCRdb is unverifiable without DNA. Germline V lookup: CDR1 SQVTM, CDR2 ANQGSEA. The CDR3 consists of 13 residues. CDR3 sequence reads: CSVQIQVNTEAFF.

The chain couples TRBV6-5 to TRBJ2-5; no DNA is available, so the TRBD2 call from TCRdb remains unchecked. The CDR3 spans 16 residues. The V gene's germline CDR1 is MNHEY and CDR2 SVGAGI. The CDR3 sequence: CASRIGSGTPGETQYF.

This chain connects TRBV11-2 to TRBJ2-2; the D call from TCRdb, TRBD1, cannot be confirmed without DNA. Germline V gene lookup returns CDR1 SGHAT and CDR2 FQNNGV. The CDR3 extends over 17 amino acids. This CDR3 reads CASSSGQGLEGTGELFF.

J is TRBJ1-2 and V is TRBV20-1. The CDR3 covers 14 residues. The V gene's germline CDR1 is DFQATT and CDR2 SNEGSKA (reference sequence). The CDR3 sequence: CSARGGEGGYGYTF.

The V gene is TRBV20-1, the J gene TRBJ1-5; TCRdb calls TRBD1, which cannot be checked without DNA. CDR1 and CDR2 from the germline V gene are DFQATT and SNEGSKA (reference sequence). This CDR3 has 14 residues. CDR3 sequence: CSATGLGPGQPQHF.

This chain uses TRBV5-1 with TRBJ1-1; the TRBD1 assignment by TCRdb is unverifiable without DNA. Germline V gives CDR1 SGHRS, CDR2 YFSETQ. The CDR3 runs to 14 residues. CDR3 protein: CASSGTGMNTEAFF.

V gene TRBV10-3 combines with J gene TRBJ1-2. This CDR3 contains 18 residues. CDR1 is ENHRY, CDR2 SYGVKD, per germline. CDR3 residues: CAISESIRSTDDNYGYTF.

V usage is TRBV25-1 and J usage is TRBJ2-1. This CDR3 region has 16 residues. Germline V lookup: CDR1 MGHDK, CDR2 SYGVNS. This chain's CDR3 is CASSAVTASSYNEQFF.

The chain uses TRBV4-3 and TRBJ2-7. The CDR3 spans 13 residues. Germline V gene sequence: CDR1 LGHNA, CDR2 YSLEER. This CDR3 is CASSQDRAYEQYF.

The gene calls are TRBV7-2 and TRBJ2-7; TCRdb selects TRBD1, and the lack of DNA leaves this call unchecked. CDR3 size: 16 residues. Germline V CDR1 and CDR2: SGHTA, FQGNSA. CDR3 loop: CASSLEGQGLAPEQYF. Full variable domain (remainder filled in from reference TRBV7-2 and TRBJ2-7): GAGVSQSPSNKVTEKGKDVELRCDPISGHTALYWYRQSLGQGLEFLIYFQGNSAPDKSGLPSDRFSAERTGGSVSTLTIQRTQQEDSAVYLCASSLEGQGLAPEQYFGPGTRLTVT.

The chain combines TRBV27 with TRBJ2-5; TCRdb picks TRBD1, but there is no DNA to check that call. The length of the CDR3 is 14 residues. Germline V gene lookup returns CDR1 MNHEY and CDR2 SMNVEV (reference sequence). The CDR3 protein is CASSSTPGKETQYF.

The chain employs TRBV5-1 and TRBJ1-3; there is no DNA to check the TCRdb D call of TRBD1. Germline CDR1 and CDR2: SGHRS and YFSETQ. This CDR3 has 16 residues. The CDR3 loop is CASSLSPGSGGNTIYF.

This rearrangement joins TRBV7-7 to TRBJ2-5; lacking DNA, the TRBD1 call made by TCRdb goes unchecked. Germline-derived CDR1 and CDR2 are SSHAT and FNYEAQ (reference sequence). The CDR3 spans 13 residues. The CDR3 reads CASSSTGVETQYF.

This chain connects TRBV20-1 to TRBJ1-2; the TCRdb call, TRBD1, lacks DNA for checking. The CDR3 is 15 residues long. The germline CDR1 and CDR2 sequences are DFQATT and SNEGSKA (reference sequence). The CDR3 protein is CSATAGQGASYGYTF.

The chain couples TRBV3-1 to TRBJ2-6; as DNA is missing, the TRBD1 call by TCRdb cannot be tested. The CDR3 length is 15 residues. Germline V gene data show CDR1 as LGHDT and CDR2 as YNNKEL (reference sequence). Here the CDR3 reads CASSRTGAGANVLTF.

J is TRBJ1-1 and V is TRBV28; TCRdb's assignment of TRBD1 cannot be checked, as there is no DNA. The CDR3 runs 14 residues. The germline V gene has CDR1 MDHEN and CDR2 SYDVKM. CDR3 sequence: CASSMTGTFTEAFF.

Here the CDR3 reads CSVLGQGVTGYTF. J is TRBJ1-2 and V is TRBV29-1; TCRdb's assignment of TRBD1 cannot be checked, as there is no DNA. CDR1 and CDR2 (germline): SQVTM, ANQGSEA. The CDR3 is 13 amino acids.

V and J are TRBV5-4 and TRBJ2-5; the TCRdb D gene call, TRBD1, has no DNA to confirm it. Germline assignment: CDR1 SGHNT and CDR2 YYREEE (reference sequence). This CDR3 region has 15 residues. The CDR3: CASSGDSLRQETQYF.